The clone carrying this T cell receptor beta chain was recorded only once. Its antigen is currently unknown. This sample stems from a study of blood T cells in healthy people across ages. Study conclusions and caveats: Long-lived donors had more naive CD4+ cells and higher diversity than aged donors. Any conclusive comparison of naive versus antigen-experienced cells was prevented by using unsorted PBMCs.

The CDR3 covers 15 residues. Germline V gene data show CDR1 as SGHTA and CDR2 as FQGNSA. Deletions cut 5 bases from V and 5 bases from J, with 17 bases between. Then a second PCR, running roughly 7 to 11 cycles, was carried out with a sample-barcoded 5' primer and a J-beta primer mix. Each cDNA molecule, via a template-switch adaptor with 12 random nucleotides, was tagged. One entry per CDR3 protein, called by TCRdb with MiXCR from the 5' RACE reads. The sample carries approximately 850,000 distinct CDR3 sequences, under 45% recorded once. Sequenced: blood. The clonotype was recovered from a man between 60 and 75 years old in good health. The chain links TRBV7-2 to TRBJ2-3; D may be TRBD2 (6 bases). As DNA, the CDR3 is TGTGCCAGCAGCCGGCGGGACTTCTCACGAGATACGCAGTATTTT. It translates to CASSRRDFSRDTQYF.